This T cell receptor beta chain comes out of a study of regulatory T cells in long-lasting Graves disease. Study background: Freshly diagnosed Graves' patients had used antithyroid drugs for under 3 months.

This clonotype has at least ten counts. Time point meaning: newly diagnosed GD, antithyroid drugs for less than 3 months. Preparation of the TCR library used RNA extracted from PBMCs. Germline CDR1 reads SQVTM; CDR2 reads ANQGSEA. Trimming removed 4 bases from V and 4 bases from J; junction bases left unmatched: 9. CDR3 length equals 14 residues. Library construction for TCR beta used iRepertoire HTBI primers and Arm-PCR of CDR3 regions. TCRdb reprocessed the multiplex PCR reads with MiXCR, giving one entry per CDR3 protein. The table has about 420,000 distinct CDR3 sequences, about a sixth seen once; the top ten hold 23%. This sample was also put to use in a study of T cells in Graves' hyperthyroidism and ophthalmopathy.

The sequences come from peripheral blood mononuclear cells (PBMCs), collected at new diagnosis, from a patient treated with antithyroid drugs. This sequence joins TRBV29-1 and TRBJ1-2; TRBD1 aligns across 7 bases. The TCR sequence derives from a woman aged 18-30 years with Graves disease. CDR3 in amino acids: CSVGDRASSYGYTF. The CDR3 nucleotides read TGCAGCGTTGGAGACAGGGCGAGTAGCTATGGCTACACCTTC.